The rows below give T cell receptor beta chains drawn from one sample of a study of blood T cell repertoires in COVID-19. Assay: immunoSEQ multiplex PCR; the TCRdb copy retains only in-frame clones and omits some. The data hold approximately 270,000 clones, with around 88% observed a single time. The material sequenced was peripheral blood. These receptors were taken from a man at least 80 years old with acute or convalescent COVID-19. The CDR3 runs from the conserved cysteine through the conserved F or W. The order of the fields is V gene, D gene, J gene, clone size, CDR3 DNA, CDR3 protein. D genes are given only for firm matches. Clone size is given for some rows only: seen once, a few or many times, or a class if the clone is expanded.

>TRBV5-1|-|TRBJ2-7|-
TGCGCCAGCAGATCCGGACAGGTGGGGGGCTACGAGCAGTACTTC
CASRSGQVGGYEQYF
>TRBV19|-|TRBJ2-3|-
TGTGCCAGTAGTACGGGGATGCGTGCAGATACGCAGTATTTT
CASSTGMRADTQYF
>TRBV5-5|TRBD1|TRBJ1-5|-
TGTGCCAGCAGCTTAGGACAGGGCGGCAATCAGCCCCAGCATTTT
CASSLGQGGNQPQHF
>TRBV19|-|TRBJ1-5|few
TGTGCCAGTAGAATTGGACAGAATAGCAATCAGCCCCAGCATTTT
CASRIGQNSNQPQHF
>TRBV6-2/TRBV6-3|-|TRBJ2-7|-
TGTGCCAGCAGTTACTCGAGCGGTCCCTACGAGCAGTACTTC
CASSYSSGPYEQYF
>TRBV6-2/TRBV6-3|TRBD1|TRBJ1-5|-
TGTGCCAGCAGTTACTCAACAGGGGCTCAGCCCCAGCATTTT
CASSYSTGAQPQHF
>TRBV3-1/TRBV3-2|-|TRBJ2-7|-
TGTGCCAGCAGCCAAGGACATCAATACGAGCAGTACTTC
CASSQGHQYEQYF
>TRBV3-1/TRBV3-2|-|TRBJ1-1|few
TGTGCCAGCAGGGGAGGGACTGAAGCTTTCTTT
CASRGGTEAFF
>TRBV4-1|-|TRBJ2-4|-
TGCGCCAGCAGCCAGGGGGCCTTAACATCAGCAGCCAAAAACATTCAGTACTTC
CASSQGALTSAAKNIQYF
>TRBV5-5|-|TRBJ1-5|-
TGTGCCAGCAGCTTTTCAGGGGATAGCAATCAGCCCCAGCATTTT
CASSFSGDSNQPQHF
>TRBV27|-|TRBJ2-7|-
TGTGCCAGCAGTCACCAAGGACACTACGAGCAGTACTTC
CASSHQGHYEQYF
>TRBV7-9|-|TRBJ2-3|-
TGTGCCAGCAACCGGGCGGAGGGGTTGGATACGCAGTATTTT
CASNRAEGLDTQYF
>TRBV27|TRBD2|TRBJ2-2|-
TGTGCCAGCAGACCAGCGGGAGGGAAGGACTTCACCGGGGAGCTGTTTTTT
CASRPAGGKDFTGELFF
>TRBV6-1|-|TRBJ2-3|-
TGTGCCAGCAGTGACCGACAGACAGATACGCAGTATTTT
CASSDRQTDTQYF
>TRBV9|TRBD1|TRBJ2-3|-
TGTGCCAGCAGGAGAGGACAGGGAGCCTCCACAGATACGCAGTATTTT
CASRRGQGASTDTQYF
>TRBV7-2|-|TRBJ1-2|-
TGTGCCAGCAGTTACGACATGGTCTATGGCTACACCTTC
CASSYDMVYGYTF
>TRBV28|-|TRBJ1-5|-
TGTGCCAGCAGACAGGGCGGGGGCAGCAATCAGCCCCAGCATTTT
CASRQGGGSNQPQHF
>TRBV11-2|TRBD1|TRBJ1-2|once
TGTGCCAGCAGCCGCGGGACAGAGTACTATGGCTACACCTTC
CASSRGTEYYGYTF
>TRBV12-3/TRBV12-4|-|TRBJ2-7|-
TGTGCCAGCAGTCGTCGGCCTCTGGAGGAGCAGTACTTC
CASSRRPLEEQYF
>TRBV6-6|TRBD1|TRBJ1-1|few
TGTGCCAGCAGTTACAACCCGCGACAGGGGCGAACTGAAGCTTTCTTT
CASSYNPRQGRTEAFF
>TRBV6-5|TRBD1|TRBJ1-2|-
TGTGCCAGCAGCCGGACAGGGGGCATCTATGGCTACACCTTC
CASSRTGGIYGYTF
>TRBV5-4|TRBD1|TRBJ1-3|-
TGTGCCAGCAGCTTGGAAGGGGGCATCGCTGGAAACACCATATATTTT
CASSLEGGIAGNTIYF
>TRBV7-2|TRBD2|TRBJ2-1|-
TGTGCCAGCAGCTTAGCGGCGACTAGCGGGGGAACATACAATGAGCAGTTCTTC
CASSLAATSGGTYNEQFF
>TRBV6-5|TRBD1|TRBJ1-1|-
TGTGCCAGCAGCAGAGGGGGCGAGGCTGAAGCTTTCTTT
CASSRGGEAEAFF
>TRBV10-2|-|TRBJ2-7|-
TGCGCCAGCACAGCGACAGAATGGGCCTACGAGCAGTACTTC
CASTATEWAYEQYF
>TRBV2|-|TRBJ1-5|-
TGTGCCAGCAGTGTGAGGCGGAGGGACAATCAGCCCCAGCATTTT
CASSVRRRDNQPQHF
>TRBV6-5|TRBD1|TRBJ1-2|-
TGTGCCAGCAGTCCGACAGGGGGCTTTGGAGGCTACACCTTC
CASSPTGGFGGYTF
>TRBV7-2|-|TRBJ1-1|-
TGTGCCAGCAGCTTATCTGGGGGCGCTTTCTTT
CASSLSGGAFF
>TRBV7-7|TRBD2|TRBJ2-3|-
TGTGCTAGCAGCCAACTAGCGGGACACACAGATACGCAGTATTTT
CASSQLAGHTDTQYF
>TRBV2|TRBD1|TRBJ2-7|-
TGTGCCAGCGGGACAGGCCCCCCCGAGCAGTACTTC
CASGTGPPEQYF
>TRBV5-1|-|TRBJ2-1|-
TGCGCCAGCAGCTTGGAACAGCAGAGCTCCTACAATGAGCAGTTCTTC
CASSLEQQSSYNEQFF
>TRBV5-5|TRBD1|TRBJ1-5|-
TGTGCCAGCAGCGCCGGGACAGGTGAATCTCAGCCCCAGCATTTT
CASSAGTGESQPQHF
>TRBV5-1|-|TRBJ1-1|-
TGCGCCAGCAGGCCGGGCGGGATCATGAACACTGAAGCTTTCTTT
CASRPGGIMNTEAFF
>TRBV4-1|-|TRBJ2-7|few
TGCGCCAGCAGCCTTATACAGGGTAACTACGAGCAGTACTTC
CASSLIQGNYEQYF
>TRBV7-6|TRBD1|TRBJ1-3|-
TGTGCCAGCAGCTTCAGTCATCCAGGGGGCGTTGGAAACACCATATATTTT
CASSFSHPGGVGNTIYF
>TRBV28|-|TRBJ2-5|-
TGTGCCACCACCCCGCGGGACGGGGAGACCCAGTACTTC
CATTPRDGETQYF
>TRBV6-5|-|TRBJ1-2|once
TGTGCCAGCAGTTATTCGGGGAACTATGGCTACACCTTC
CASSYSGNYGYTF
>TRBV7-2|-|TRBJ2-5|-
TGTGCCAGCAGAAAAGGGGCAGGGCAAGAGACCCAGTACTTC
CASRKGAGQETQYF
>TRBV7-3|-|TRBJ2-2|-
TGTGCCAGCAGCTCTACCGGGGTCGGGGAGCTGTTTTTT
CASSSTGVGELFF
>TRBV18|TRBD1|TRBJ2-7|-
TGTGCCAGCTCCCAGGTGACAGGGGTGAGGGAGCAGTACTTC
CASSQVTGVREQYF
>TRBV5-1|-|TRBJ1-1|-
TGCGCCAGCAGCTTAGGGGCTGAGAACACTGAAGCTTTCTTT
CASSLGAENTEAFF
>TRBV29-1|-|TRBJ2-2|-
TGCAGCGTTTACGGTGCCGTGAACACCGGGGAGCTGTTTTTT
CSVYGAVNTGELFF
>TRBV18|-|TRBJ2-3|-
TGTGCCAGCTCCCCGGGGCTAGCGTTTGATACGCAGTATTTT
CASSPGLAFDTQYF
>TRBV6-5|-|TRBJ1-6|-
TGTGCCAGCAGTTACTCGAGGCAGACCCTCCACTTT
CASSYSRQTLHF
>TRBV28|TRBD1|TRBJ2-2|-
TGTGCCACCTCGACCCGTTGGACAGGGACGTTGGACGGGGAGCTGTTTTTT
CATSTRWTGTLDGELFF
>TRBV11-1|-|TRBJ2-7|-
TGTGCCAGCAGCTTCTCCCTTGGAGGGCCCTACGAGCAGTACTTC
CASSFSLGGPYEQYF
>TRBV7-9|TRBD2|TRBJ2-3|-
TGTGCCAGCAGCCTCGGGACTAGCAGAACCTTAGATACGCAGTATTTT
CASSLGTSRTLDTQYF
>TRBV28|-|TRBJ1-6|-
TGTGCCAGCTCCGGGGGGAATAATTCACCCCTCCACTTT
CASSGGNNSPLHF
>TRBV6-4|-|TRBJ2-7|-
TGTGCCAGCAGGGACACTGAGGGAGCGAGTTTGTACGAGCAGTACTTC
CASRDTEGASLYEQYF